A single sample is the source of the 22 T cell receptor beta chains below, sequenced in a study of blood T cell repertoires in COVID-19 (dated by TCRdb to 2018 to 2021). The protocol used for the library was the immunoSEQ multiplex PCR assay. In TCRdb, the immuneACCESS table is reduced to in-frame sequences with V and J assigned. These tables do not hold every clone; where another copy was compared, an unresolved V gene accounts for under half, and the others remain unexplained. The sample data list 65,000 to 95,000 clones, and approximately 90% of these were observed just once. Of the sample, just over 2.5% is held by the ten largest clones. The sequencing sample was made of peripheral blood. The receptors come from a man aged 50 to 60 with COVID-19, enrolled during active disease.

The chain employs TRBV5-5 and TRBJ2-1, with D possibly TRBD1 on 5 matching bases. This CDR3 is built from 16 residues. V gave up 0 bases and J gave up 2 bases, with 12 bases separating them. Germline values: CDR1 SGHKS, CDR2 YYEKEE (reference sequence). Here the CDR3 DNA reads TGTGCCAGCAGCTTGGCCTGGCAGGGCCCCTACAATGAGCAGTTCTTC. It translates to CASSLAWQGPYNEQFF.

The rearrangement links TRBV28 to TRBJ2-7, with TRBD2 matching over 12 bases. The length of the CDR3 is 15 residues. Germline trimming cut 7 bases from V and 6 bases from J; bases unmatched to any gene: 10. Germline V lookup: CDR1 MDHEN, CDR2 SYDVKM. CDR3 loop: CASTRRLAGDSEQYF. DNA for the CDR3: TGTGCCAGCACCCGTCGACTAGCGGGAGATAGCGAGCAGTACTTC.

The gene calls are TRBV7-2 and TRBJ2-7; 7 nucleotides agree with TRBD1. V gave up 5 bases and J gave up 3 bases; unmatched junction bases: 7. Germline V lookup: CDR1 SGHTA, CDR2 FQGNSA. CDR3 length: 14 amino acids. In DNA, the CDR3 is TGTGCCAGCAGCCCAGGGGGTGGTATCTACGAGCAGTACTTC. Protein product: CASSPGGGIYEQYF.

The chain uses TRBV7-8 and TRBJ2-5; D might be TRBD1 (5 bases). Germline loops: CDR1 SGHVS, CDR2 FQNEAQ. The ends were cut back, 0 bases at V and 3 bases at J, with 8 bases in the middle. The CDR3 length is 14 residues. For the CDR3, the DNA is TGTGCCAGCAGCTTAGCGCCGACAGAAGAGACCCAGTACTTC. This codes for CASSLAPTEETQYF. The full variable domain, completed using reference TRBV7-8 and TRBJ2-5, is GAGVSQSPRYKVAKRGQDVALRCDPISGHVSLFWYQQALGQGPEFLTYFQNEAQLDKSGLPSDRFFAERPEGSVSTLKIQRTQQEDSAVYLCASSLAPTEETQYFGPGTRLLVL.

The chain is built from TRBV4-3 and TRBJ2-3, with 9 bases identical to TRBD1. The CDR3 runs to 17 residues. Trimming at V came to 1 base and at J to 4 bases, leaving 9 bases not matched to a gene. Germline V CDR1 and CDR2: LGHNA, YSLEER. As DNA, the CDR3 is TGCGCCAGCAGCCAAGGCATCTCTGGGACAGGGTCAGATACGCAGTATTTT. It translates to CASSQGISGTGSDTQYF.

The genes are TRBV6-1 and TRBJ1-2, with a tentative D call TRBD1 (5 bases). Germline CDR1 is MNHNS and CDR2 is SASEGT. The CDR3 totals 12 residues. Trimming cost V 1 base and J 8 bases, with 8 bases left between them. In nucleotides, the CDR3 is TGTGCCAGCAGTGAAGGGAGGGGCGGCTACACCTTC. It yields the protein CASSEGRGGYTF.

This sequence joins TRBV6-5 and TRBJ2-1; 12 positions match TRBD2. The CDR3 has 15 residues. Germline assignment: CDR1 MNHEY and CDR2 SVGAGI. V lost 5 bases to trimming and J lost 8 bases; unmatched junction nucleotides: 7. The CDR3: CASSTLAGGPHEQFF. CDR3 bases: TGTGCCAGCAGTACCCTAGCGGGAGGGCCCCATGAGCAGTTCTTC.

This chain joins TRBV7-8 and TRBJ1-3; D unresolved. There are 15 residues in the CDR3. V lost 1 base and J lost 2, with 9 bases in between. In germline, CDR1 is SGHVS, CDR2 FQNEAQ. In DNA form, the CDR3 reads TGTGCCAGCAGCTTAGAAGCACCCGCTGGAAACACCATATATTTT. Its protein product is CASSLEAPAGNTIYF.

The chain carries TRBV18 and TRBJ2-3; unclear D gene. V was cut by 2 bases and J by 8 bases, with 14 bases left in between. The CDR3 totals 14 residues. Germline values: CDR1 KGHSH, CDR2 LQKENI. CDR3 protein: CASSPSSQVFTQYF. Written as DNA, the CDR3 is TGTGCCAGCTCACCATCAAGTCAGGTTTTTACGCAGTATTTT.

This chain joins TRBV19 and TRBJ2-7; 12 nucleotides match TRBD1. The CDR3 has 16 residues. CDR1 and CDR2 (germline): LNHDA, SQIVND (reference sequence). Trimming at V came to 5 bases and at J to 4 bases, leaving 9 bases not matched to a gene. The CDR3 loop reads CASSLRPGQGAYEQYF. The CDR3 DNA reads as TGTGCCAGTAGTCTCAGACCGGGACAGGGGGCTTACGAGCAGTACTTC. The full variable domain, with the rest looked up from reference TRBV19 and TRBJ2-7, is DGGITQSPKYLFRKEGQNVTLSCEQNLNHDAMYWYRQDPGQGLRLIYYSQIVNDFQKGDIAEGYSVSREKKESFPLTVTSAQKNPTAFYLCASSLRPGQGAYEQYFGPGTRLTVT.

The gene calls are TRBV24-1 and TRBJ2-1; 9 bases align to TRBD2. Germline-derived CDR1 and CDR2 are KGHDR and SFDVKD. The CDR3 extends over 16 amino acids. The V segment lost 4 bases and the J segment 7 bases; nucleotides outside the gene matches: 10. In nucleotides, the CDR3 is TGTGCCACCAGTGAATCCAGCGGGAGGTCGGTTAATGAGCAGTTCTTC. Translated: CATSESSGRSVNEQFF.

This clone was seen once. This chain links TRBV6-1 with TRBJ2-1, with TRBD2 identical over 11 bases. The CDR3 is 20 residues long. The V gene end was trimmed by 0 bases and the J gene end by 1 base; junction bases not matched to a gene: 11. CDR1 MNHNS and CDR2 SASEGT come from the germline V gene. The CDR3 DNA follows: TGTGCCAGCAGTGAAGCTTGGGGGACTAGCGGCTCCCTATCCTACAATGAGCAGTTCTTC. This encodes CASSEAWGTSGSLSYNEQFF.

This chain connects TRBV9 to TRBJ2-1; D is perhaps TRBD2 (5 bases). The CDR3 is 16 residues long. V was cut by 0 bases and J by 1 base, with 11 bases left in between. Germline assignment: CDR1 SGDLS and CDR2 YYNGEE. DNA for the CDR3: TGTGCCAGCAGCGTAGAAGGGAGTGGGTCCTACAATGAGCAGTTCTTC. Protein product: CASSVEGSGSYNEQFF.

The table lists this clone with a few counts. The gene calls are TRBV19 and TRBJ1-1, with a tentative D call TRBD1 (5 bases). Germline CDR1 and CDR2: LNHDA and SQIVND (reference sequence). With 2 bases removed from V and 5 bases from J, the gap between germline ends came to 18 bases. The CDR3 totals 16 residues. CDR3 amino acids: CASSIILGQGLTEAFF. DNA for the CDR3: TGTGCCAGTAGTATAATACTTGGCCAGGGTTTGACTGAAGCTTTCTTT.

In this sample, this clone turned up once. The chain joins TRBV7-9 to TRBJ2-5; D ambiguous. Between the trimmed V and J ends, which lost 6 bases and 0 bases, there was a span of 14 bases. Germline lookup yields CDR1 SEHNR and CDR2 FQNEAQ (reference sequence). The CDR3 covers 15 residues. The DNA of the CDR3 is TGTGCCAGCAGTCCATTCACGAGGTACCAAGAGACCCAGTACTTC. Translated, it gives CASSPFTRYQETQYF.

The rearrangement joins TRBV3-1 (or the pseudogene TRBV3-2) to TRBJ1-1; D possibly corresponds to TRBD1 (6 bases). The CDR3 is 16 amino acids. CDR1 is LGHDT and CDR2 is YNNKEL in the germline V gene (reference sequence). Between the trimmed V and J ends, which lost 4 bases and 5 bases, there was a span of 20 bases. CDR3 sequence reads: CASSRGLQGGITEAFF. CDR3 DNA sequence: TGTGCCAGCAGCCGGGGATTGCAAGGGGGAATAACTGAAGCTTTCTTT.

V gene TRBV7-2 combines with J gene TRBJ2-3; a possible D gene is TRBD2 (6 bases). The germline V and J ends were trimmed by 3 bases and 2 bases, with 12 bases remaining between them. CDR1 SGHTA and CDR2 FQGNSA come from the germline V gene. The CDR3 consists of 15 residues. As DNA, the CDR3 is TGTGCCAGCAGCTTTTCGGCGGGGTCCACAGATACGCAGTATTTT. This sequence encodes CASSFSAGSTDTQYF.

The CDR3 protein is CASSASGTGYNEQFF. Here the CDR3 DNA reads TGTGCCAGCAGCGCGTCCGGGACTGGATACAATGAGCAGTTCTTC. The chain uses TRBV9 and TRBJ2-1; a weak D match, TRBD2 (6 bases). CDR3 length: 15 residues. The germline V gene encodes CDR1 SGDLS and CDR2 YYNGEE. Trimming pared 3 bases from V and 4 bases from J, leaving 14 bases between.

This chain uses TRBV7-2 with TRBJ2-5; TRBD2 agrees at 7 bases. This CDR3 has 15 residues. Germline lookup yields CDR1 SGHTA and CDR2 FQGNSA. V shed 0 bases, J shed 4 bases, and the junction held 5 bases outside the gene matches. CDR3 nucleotides: TGTGCCAGCAGCTTAGCGGGCGGGAGATTAGAGACCCAGTACTTC. It codes for CASSLAGGRLETQYF.

The chain has TRBV6-2 or TRBV6-3 and TRBJ2-3; D is ambiguous. From germline, CDR1 is MNHEY and CDR2 SVGEGT. V was pared by 5 bases and J by 6 bases, with 9 bases between. The CDR3 contains 12 residues. In DNA, the CDR3 is TGTGCCAGCAGTAATGTGCGGGATACGCAGTATTTT. This gives the protein CASSNVRDTQYF.

The chain joins TRBV5-1 to TRBJ2-1, with 10 bases that match TRBD2. Germline values: CDR1 SGHRS, CDR2 YFSETQ. The junction had 4 bases not matched to a gene; V was cut back by 3 bases and J by 1 base. The CDR3 has 16 residues. The CDR3 is CASSSTAGGSYNEQFF. The CDR3 DNA is TGCGCCAGCAGCTCGACAGCGGGAGGGTCCTACAATGAGCAGTTCTTC. Complete variable domain (other parts from reference TRBV5-1 and TRBJ2-1): KAGVTQTPRYLIKTRGQQVTLSCSPISGHRSVSWYQQTPGQGLQFLFEYFSETQRNKGNFPGRFSGRQFSNSRSEMNVSTLELGDSALYLCASSSTAGGSYNEQFFGPGTRLTVL.

This rearrangement joins TRBV4-3 to TRBJ2-7; D gene uncertain. CDR3 length equals 14 residues. Trimming shortened V by 1 base and J by 6 bases, and 13 bases separated the two germline ends. Germline V lookup: CDR1 LGHNA, CDR2 YSLEER. DNA of the CDR3: TGCGCCAGCAGCCAAGCTCGATACGTCGGCGAGCAGTACTTC. Translation: CASSQARYVGEQYF.